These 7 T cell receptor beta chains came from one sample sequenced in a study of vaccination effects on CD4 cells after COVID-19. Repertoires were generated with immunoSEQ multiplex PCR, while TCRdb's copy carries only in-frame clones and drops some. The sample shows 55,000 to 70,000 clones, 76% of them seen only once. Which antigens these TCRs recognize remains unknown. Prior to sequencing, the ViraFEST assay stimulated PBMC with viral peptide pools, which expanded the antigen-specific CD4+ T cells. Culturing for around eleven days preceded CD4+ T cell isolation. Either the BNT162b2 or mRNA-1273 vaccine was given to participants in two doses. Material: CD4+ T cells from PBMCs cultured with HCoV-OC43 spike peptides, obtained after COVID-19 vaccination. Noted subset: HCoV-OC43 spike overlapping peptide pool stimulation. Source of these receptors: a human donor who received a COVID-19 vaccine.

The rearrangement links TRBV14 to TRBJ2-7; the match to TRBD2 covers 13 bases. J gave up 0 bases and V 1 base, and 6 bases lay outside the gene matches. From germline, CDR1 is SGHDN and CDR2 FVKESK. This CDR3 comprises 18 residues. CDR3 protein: CASSQGRLAGGNSYEQYV. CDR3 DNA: TGTGCCAGCAGCCAAGGAAGACTAGCGGGGGGCAACTCCTACGAGCAGTACGTC.

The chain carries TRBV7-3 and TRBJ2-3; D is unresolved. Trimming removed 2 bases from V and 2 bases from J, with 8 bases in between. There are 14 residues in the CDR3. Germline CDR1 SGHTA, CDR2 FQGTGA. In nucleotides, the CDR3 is TGTGCCAGCAGCTTAGATAAGTCCACAGATACGCAGTATTTT. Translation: CASSLDKSTDTQYF. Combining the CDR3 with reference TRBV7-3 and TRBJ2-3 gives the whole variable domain GAGVSQTPSNKVTEKGKYVELRCDPISGHTALYWYRQSLGQGPEFLIYFQGTGAADDSGLPNDRFFAVRPEGSVSTLKIQRTERGDSAVYLCASSLDKSTDTQYFGPGTRLTVL.

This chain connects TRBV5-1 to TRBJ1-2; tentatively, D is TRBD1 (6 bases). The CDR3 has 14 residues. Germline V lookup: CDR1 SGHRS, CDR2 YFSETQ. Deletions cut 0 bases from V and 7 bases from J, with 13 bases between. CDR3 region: CASSLEAAGAGYTF. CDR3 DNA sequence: TGCGCCAGCAGCTTGGAAGCGGCAGGGGCTGGCTACACCTTC. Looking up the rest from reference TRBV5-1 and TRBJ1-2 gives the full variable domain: KAGVTQTPRYLIKTRGQQVTLSCSPISGHRSVSWYQQTPGQGLQFLFEYFSETQRNKGNFPGRFSGRQFSNSRSEMNVSTLELGDSALYLCASSLEAAGAGYTFGSGTRLTVV.

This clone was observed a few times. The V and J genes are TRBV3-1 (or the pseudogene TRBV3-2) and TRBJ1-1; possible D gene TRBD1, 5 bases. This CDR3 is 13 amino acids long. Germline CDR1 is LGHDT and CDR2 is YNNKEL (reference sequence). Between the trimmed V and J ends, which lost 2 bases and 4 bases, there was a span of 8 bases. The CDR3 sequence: CASSQSGATEAFF. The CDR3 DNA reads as TGTGCCAGCAGCCAAAGCGGGGCCACTGAAGCTTTCTTT.

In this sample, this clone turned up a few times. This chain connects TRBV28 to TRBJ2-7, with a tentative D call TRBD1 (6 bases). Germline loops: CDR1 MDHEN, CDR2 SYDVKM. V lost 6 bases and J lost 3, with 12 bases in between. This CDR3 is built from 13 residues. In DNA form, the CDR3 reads TGTGCCAGCAGCTCCGTGGGACACTACGAGCAGTACGTC. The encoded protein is CASSSVGHYEQYV.

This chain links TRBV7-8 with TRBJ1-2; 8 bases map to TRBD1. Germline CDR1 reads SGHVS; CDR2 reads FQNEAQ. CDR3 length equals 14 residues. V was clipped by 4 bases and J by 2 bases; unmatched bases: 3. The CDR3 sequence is CASSSDRENYGYTF. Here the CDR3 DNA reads TGTGCCAGCAGCTCGGACAGGGAGAACTATGGCTACACCTTC.

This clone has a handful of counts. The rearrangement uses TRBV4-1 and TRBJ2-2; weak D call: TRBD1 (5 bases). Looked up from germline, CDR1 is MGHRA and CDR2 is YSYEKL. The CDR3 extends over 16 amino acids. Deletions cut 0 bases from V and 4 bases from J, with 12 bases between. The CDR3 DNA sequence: TGCGCCAGCAGCCAAGATCGACTCAGGGCCACCGGGGAGCTGTTTTTT. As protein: CASSQDRLRATGELFF.